This TCR beta chain stems from a study of blood T cell repertoires in COVID-19. Study summary: T cells, B-cell-depleted T cells, or PBMCs provided the cDNA or gDNA that served as material.

Enrolled through a virtual design, the participants were between 18 and 89 years of age and came from 24 US areas. The assay was immunoSEQ multiplex PCR, and TCRdb's table has in-frame clones only and misses some. The table lists 150,000 to 200,000 clones, about 78% of them singletons. CDR3 size: 14 residues. The trim removed 8 bases at V and 5 bases at J, leaving 7 bases unmatched. The V gene's germline CDR1 is KGHSH and CDR2 LQKENI. The clonotype was recovered from a woman aged 45-65 years who had recovered from COVID-19. Sequencing was done on a sample of PBMCs or T cells enriched from blood (not recorded which). The chain recombines TRBV18 with TRBJ2-1; 9 bases map to TRBD1. The CDR3 DNA reads TGTGCCAGCCCTTCCCGGGACAGGGACAATGAGCAGTTCTTC. Translated: CASPSRDRDNEQFF.